The clone carrying this TCR beta chain appeared many times. No antigen is known for it. TCRdb passed the reads through MiXCR, listing each CDR3 protein once. Here the sample spans 110,000 to 150,000 distinct CDR3 sequences, more than 25% being singletons. The germline V gene has CDR1 MNHEY and CDR2 SMNVEV (reference sequence). The CDR3 has 14 amino acids. J lost 6 bases, V lost 3 bases, and 5 bases had no gene match. These data originate in a study of T cell repertoires in cytomegalovirus infection. The chain has TRBV27 and TRBJ2-1; 7 positions match TRBD2. This TCR was sampled from a human donor in good health (CMV status not recorded). Some clones in this sample may be carry-over from other donors' samples. The sample here was CD8+ T cells from cultured PBMCs, taken from culture after CMV antigen stimulation. CDR3 residues: CASSFGGGINEQFF. CDR3 bases: TGTGCCAGCAGTTTTGGGGGAGGGATCAATGAGCAGTTCTTC.